This T cell receptor beta chain appears in the sequencing data of a study of cytomegalovirus exposure and HLA in healthy donors. Only in-frame clones appear in the TCRdb table, and some are missing; sequencing was by immunoSEQ multiplex PCR. The sample includes about 160,000 clones, about 90% of them seen just once. The receptor comes from a woman aged 18-29 years in good health and CMV-seropositive. The specimen sequenced was PBMCs.

This CDR3 is CASSLIRDRGRYEQYF. The CDR3 region has the DNA TGTGCCAGCAGCCTGATCCGGGACAGGGGTCGCTACGAGCAGTACTTC. The rearrangement uses TRBV28 and TRBJ2-7; the match to TRBD1 covers 10 bases. This CDR3 is 16 amino acids long. Germline CDR1 reads MDHEN; CDR2 reads SYDVKM. The J segment lost 3 bases and the V segment lost 6 bases, leaving 11 bases of the junction unmatched.